This T cell receptor beta chain was sequenced for a study of CD8+ T cells in alopecia areata. Study-level findings and limits: Mouse data revealed clearer TCR sharing than patient data did, a gap possibly tied to HLA. Scalp samples also yield sequences from resident alphabeta T cells of normal skin. Normal scalp had lower clonality than lesional scalp, with alopecia totalis/universalis lesions showing this most strongly.

This clone has more than one count but fewer than ten. What it binds is not known. Sequencing relied on a cDNA template that was reverse transcribed from extracted RNA. Clones were sequenced by immunoSEQ multiplex PCR, and TCRdb holds only the in-frame ones, with some missing. The table includes 150,000 to 200,000 clones, 55% detected once. Sorting of CD4+ and CD8+ T cells was performed on PBMCs. There are 14 residues in the CDR3. Germline V gives CDR1 SEHNR, CDR2 FQNEAQ (reference sequence). V was shortened by 3 bases and J by 5 bases, with 10 bases between the two germline ends. This chain uses TRBV7-9 with TRBJ2-2; perhaps TRBD1 as D (5 bases). Sequenced: CD4+ T cells sorted from blood. The receptor was derived from a human donor in good health. The CDR3, as DNA: TGTGCCAGCAGCTTCACGCAGGGTACCGGGGAGCTGTTTTTT. It encodes CASSFTQGTGELFF.